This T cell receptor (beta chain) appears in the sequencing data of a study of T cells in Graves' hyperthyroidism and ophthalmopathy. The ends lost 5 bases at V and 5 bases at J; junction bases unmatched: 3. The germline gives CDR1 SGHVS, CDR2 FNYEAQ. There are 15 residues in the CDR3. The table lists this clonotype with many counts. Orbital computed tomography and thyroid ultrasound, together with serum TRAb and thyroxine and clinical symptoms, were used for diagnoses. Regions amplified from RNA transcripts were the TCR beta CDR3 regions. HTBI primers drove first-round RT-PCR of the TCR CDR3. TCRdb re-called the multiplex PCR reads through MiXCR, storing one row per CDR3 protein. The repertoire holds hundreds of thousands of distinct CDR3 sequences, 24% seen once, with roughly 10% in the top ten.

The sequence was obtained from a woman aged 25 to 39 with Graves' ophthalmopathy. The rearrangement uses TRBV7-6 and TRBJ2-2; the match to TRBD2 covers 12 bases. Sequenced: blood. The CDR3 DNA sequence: TGTGCCAGCAGCGGCGGGACTAGCGGGACCGGGGAGCTGTTTTTT. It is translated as CASSGGTSGTGELFF.